These T cell receptor beta chains were read from a single sample in a study of cytomegalovirus exposure and HLA in healthy donors. Repertoires were generated with immunoSEQ multiplex PCR, while TCRdb's copy carries only in-frame clones and drops some. Found here are 110,000 or so clones, roughly 86% of them singletons; the top ten hold about 4%. The sample taken for sequencing was PBMCs. The receptors were sampled from a woman aged 18-29 years in good health and CMV-seropositive. Each CDR3 is given with its conserved first and last residue. A D gene is named only where the DNA matches it firmly. Expanded clones get a size class; other rows say once, few or many, or leave the size out.

size: few
J: TRBJ2-1
V: TRBV2
D: TRBD2
DNA: TGTGCCAGCCACATGGGGCTAGCGGGAGGCGGAGAGCAGTTCTTC
CDR3: CASHMGLAGGGEQFF

size: once
J: TRBJ1-2
V: TRBV9
D: TRBD1
DNA: TGTGCCAGCAGCGTAGCCGAACAGGGGGCGGGCTACACCTTC
CDR3: CASSVAEQGAGYTF

size: NA
J: TRBJ1-5
V: TRBV27
D: NA
DNA: TGTGCCAGCACTCCTACCGGCGGGAGTAATCAGCCCCAGCATTTT
CDR3: CASTPTGGSNQPQHF

size: once
J: TRBJ2-2
V: TRBV9
D: NA
DNA: TGTGCCAGCAGCGTCATCGGGACCGGGGAGCTGTTTTTT
CDR3: CASSVIGTGELFF

size: NA
J: TRBJ1-1
V: TRBV7-3
D: NA
DNA: TGTGCCAGCAGCTCGGACTTTAACACTGAAGCTTTCTTT
CDR3: CASSSDFNTEAFF

size: NA
J: TRBJ2-5
V: TRBV4-1
D: NA
DNA: TGCGCCAGCAGCCAACAGGCTGGCTACCAAGAGACCCAGTACTTC
CDR3: CASSQQAGYQETQYF

size: NA
J: TRBJ2-7
V: TRBV9
D: NA
DNA: TGTGCCAGCAGCGTAGACCCGGGGATCTACGAGCAGTACTTC
CDR3: CASSVDPGIYEQYF

size: NA
J: TRBJ2-6
V: TRBV28
D: NA
DNA: TGTGCCAGCAGCCTCGGGGGGGCCAACGTCCTGACTTTC
CDR3: CASSLGGANVLTF

size: NA
J: TRBJ1-2
V: TRBV11-2
D: NA
DNA: TGTGCCAGCAGTCCGTCAGGGGAGCGCTATGGCTACACCTTC
CDR3: CASSPSGERYGYTF

size: NA
J: TRBJ1-2
V: TRBV5-6
D: TRBD1
DNA: TGTGCCAGCAGACAAGGGACAGTTTATGGCTACACCTTC
CDR3: CASRQGTVYGYTF

size: NA
J: TRBJ2-1
V: TRBV11-2
D: NA
DNA: TGTGCCAGCAGCTTCAGTGAGGGAGCGGTCAATCAGCAGTTCTTC
CDR3: CASSFSEGAVNQQFF

size: NA
J: TRBJ2-7
V: TRBV5-5
D: NA
DNA: TGTGCCAGCAGCTTGGTGGCTGGAGGTGAGCAGTACTTC
CDR3: CASSLVAGGEQYF

size: NA
J: TRBJ2-2
V: TRBV7-6
D: NA
DNA: TGTGCCAGCAGCTTAGCGGCGGGGACCGGGGAGCTGTTTTTT
CDR3: CASSLAAGTGELFF

size: NA
J: TRBJ1-1
V: TRBV10-3
D: NA
DNA: TGTGCCATCAGTGGACAGGAGAACACTGAAGCTTTCTTT
CDR3: CAISGQENTEAFF

size: NA
J: TRBJ2-1
V: TRBV4-1
D: TRBD2
DNA: TGCGCCAGCAGCCCCACTGGCGGGGGGTACAATGAGCAGTTCTTC
CDR3: CASSPTGGGYNEQFF

size: NA
J: TRBJ1-3
V: TRBV11-2
D: NA
DNA: TGTGCCAGCACCGAAGGGACTCCCTCTGGAAACACCATATATTTT
CDR3: CASTEGTPSGNTIYF

size: NA
J: TRBJ2-2
V: TRBV29-1
D: TRBD1
DNA: TGCAGCGTTATAGGGGACAGGGGGGCCGGGGAGCTGTTTTTT
CDR3: CSVIGDRGAGELFF

size: NA
J: TRBJ2-5
V: TRBV5-4
D: NA
DNA: TGTGCCAGCAGCTCACCGAGGGAGGAGGAGACCCAGTACTTC
CDR3: CASSSPREEETQYF

size: NA
J: TRBJ2-3
V: TRBV5-4
D: TRBD2
DNA: TGTGCCAGCAGCTTACTAGCGGGAGCCGATACGCAGTATTTT
CDR3: CASSLLAGADTQYF

size: NA
J: TRBJ2-1
V: TRBV5-1
D: TRBD2
DNA: TGCGCCAGCAGCTCCGGACTAGCGGGAGGCAATGAGCAGTTCTTC
CDR3: CASSSGLAGGNEQFF

size: once
J: TRBJ2-7
V: TRBV9
D: TRBD2
DNA: TGTGCCAGCAGCGTAGAGGCGGGAGGGCCAGGCGAGCAGTACTTC
CDR3: CASSVEAGGPGEQYF

size: NA
J: TRBJ1-6
V: TRBV6-5
D: NA
DNA: TGTGCCAGCAGTTCTGGGGGCCTAGGGACACCCCTCCACTTT
CDR3: CASSSGGLGTPLHF

size: NA
J: TRBJ1-2
V: TRBV28
D: TRBD1
DNA: TGTGCCAGCAGCCTCGACAGGGGGTACGGCTACACCTTC
CDR3: CASSLDRGYGYTF

size: few
J: TRBJ2-1
V: TRBV25-1
D: NA
DNA: TGTGCCAGCAGTCTTGAGCAGTTCTTC
CDR3: CASSLEQFF

size: NA
J: TRBJ1-2
V: TRBV9
D: TRBD1
DNA: TGTGCCAGCAGCGTGCCAGGGGGCAGGGGCTACACCTTC
CDR3: CASSVPGGRGYTF

size: NA
J: TRBJ2-7
V: TRBV7-9
D: TRBD1
DNA: TGTGCCAGCAGCCGTGACAGGGGGCGGTCCTACGAGCAGTACTTC
CDR3: CASSRDRGRSYEQYF

size: few
J: TRBJ2-2
V: TRBV6-1
D: TRBD1
DNA: TGTGCCAGCACTGACAGGGATCCCGGGGAGCTGTTTTTT
CDR3: CASTDRDPGELFF

size: NA
J: TRBJ2-7
V: TRBV30
D: TRBD1
DNA: TGTGCCTGGGGACAAAGGAGTTACGACAGGGGGCGGGGTGTCTGCGAGCAGTACTTC
CDR3: CAWGQRSYDRGRGVCEQYF

size: NA
J: TRBJ2-7
V: TRBV7-2
D: NA
DNA: TGTGCCAGCAGCCCTTCCGGTCGCGGCGCTTTTTCCTACGAGCAGTACTTC
CDR3: CASSPSGRGAFSYEQYF

size: NA
J: TRBJ2-5
V: TRBV5-1
D: TRBD1
DNA: TGCGCCAGCAGCTCGTACAGGGACAGGGGGACCCAGTACTTC
CDR3: CASSSYRDRGTQYF

size: NA
J: TRBJ2-5
V: TRBV11-3
D: TRBD1
DNA: TGTGCCAGCAGCCCCCGACAGGGCCGGGAGACCCAGTACTTC
CDR3: CASSPRQGRETQYF

size: NA
J: TRBJ2-3
V: TRBV18
D: NA
DNA: TGTGCCAGCTCACCACGCCCAGGGGCAGGTACAGATACGCAGTATTTT
CDR3: CASSPRPGAGTDTQYF

size: NA
J: TRBJ1-2
V: TRBV7-9
D: NA
DNA: TGTGCCAGCAGCCAAGGAAACGGGGGCTACACCTTC
CDR3: CASSQGNGGYTF

size: NA
J: TRBJ2-7
V: TRBV2
D: TRBD2
DNA: TGTGCCAGCAGTGTGGTCCGGGAGGACGAGCAGTACTTC
CDR3: CASSVVREDEQYF

size: NA
J: TRBJ1-5
V: TRBV27
D: NA
DNA: TGTGCCAGCAGTTTAGGAAGGGGGCAGCCCCAGCATTTT
CDR3: CASSLGRGQPQHF

size: NA
J: TRBJ2-5
V: TRBV11-1
D: NA
DNA: TGTGCCAGCAGCGGAGACGCGGAGACCCAGTACTTC
CDR3: CASSGDAETQYF

size: NA
J: TRBJ1-1
V: TRBV18
D: TRBD1
DNA: TGTGCCAGCTCAGACAGGGGGCTAAACACTGAAGCTTTCTTT
CDR3: CASSDRGLNTEAFF

size: NA
J: TRBJ1-5
V: TRBV28
D: NA
DNA: TGTGCCACCCACGTCAGGCAGGGCCAGGATCAGCCCCAGCATTTT
CDR3: CATHVRQGQDQPQHF

size: NA
J: TRBJ2-3
V: TRBV21-1
D: NA
DNA: TGTGCCAGCCGTTTAACAGATACGCAGTATTTT
CDR3: CASRLTDTQYF

size: once
J: TRBJ2-2
V: TRBV4-1
D: TRBD1
DNA: TGCGCCAGCAGCCGCCCAGGGGGCACCGGGGAGCTGTTTTTT
CDR3: CASSRPGGTGELFF

size: few
J: TRBJ2-5
V: TRBV19
D: TRBD2
DNA: TGTGCCAGTAGCCCTACCTCTAGCGGGGGGTTGGAGACCCAGTACTTC
CDR3: CASSPTSSGGLETQYF

size: NA
J: TRBJ2-3
V: TRBV12-5
D: TRBD1
DNA: TGTGCTAGCCAGGGGGTCACAGATACGCAGTATTTT
CDR3: CASQGVTDTQYF

size: NA
J: TRBJ1-5
V: TRBV4-1
D: NA
DNA: TGCGCCAGCAGCCAAGGAATCCGGGGGGGCGGCAATCAGCCCCAGCATTTT
CDR3: CASSQGIRGGGNQPQHF

size: NA
J: TRBJ2-3
V: TRBV19
D: TRBD1
DNA: TGTGCCAGTAGTACGGACAGGGGGAATACGCAGTATTTT
CDR3: CASSTDRGNTQYF

size: NA
J: TRBJ1-5
V: TRBV6-5
D: NA
DNA: TGTGCCAGCAGGCCAGGCGTCTATAGCAATCAGCCCCAGCATTTT
CDR3: CASRPGVYSNQPQHF

size: NA
J: TRBJ2-3
V: TRBV5-1
D: TRBD2
DNA: TGCGCCAGCAGAGGTAGAGCGGGGGACACAGATACGCAGTATTTT
CDR3: CASRGRAGDTDTQYF

size: NA
J: TRBJ2-7
V: TRBV28
D: TRBD1
DNA: TGTGCCAGCAGACCAGGACAGGGAACCTACGAGCAGTACTTC
CDR3: CASRPGQGTYEQYF

size: NA
J: TRBJ1-3
V: TRBV2
D: NA
DNA: TGTGCCAGCACTCAGGACTCTGGAAACACCATATATTTT
CDR3: CASTQDSGNTIYF

size: few
J: TRBJ2-2
V: TRBV2
D: NA
DNA: TGTGCCAGCAGCCGCCGGGACACGTACACCGGGGAGCTGTTTTTT
CDR3: CASSRRDTYTGELFF

size: NA
J: TRBJ2-7
V: TRBV2
D: NA
DNA: TGTGCCGCGGCGGGGAGAGCGTACGAGCAGTACTTC
CDR3: CAAAGRAYEQYF

size: NA
J: TRBJ2-5
V: TRBV5-4
D: TRBD1
DNA: TGTGCCAGCAGCTTGCAGGGGGCGGAGACCCAGTACTTC
CDR3: CASSLQGAETQYF

size: once
J: TRBJ1-2
V: TRBV5-1
D: TRBD1
DNA: TGCGCCAGCAGCTCGTCTGACAGGGGATTAGGCTATGGCTACACCTTC
CDR3: CASSSSDRGLGYGYTF

size: few
J: TRBJ1-1
V: TRBV9
D: NA
DNA: TGTGCCAGCAGCGCGAATCCAGGGATAACTGAAGCTTTCTTT
CDR3: CASSANPGITEAFF

size: NA
J: TRBJ2-1
V: TRBV28
D: NA
DNA: TGTGCCAGCAGTTTTCTCGGAGTCGAGTACAATGAGCAGTTCTTC
CDR3: CASSFLGVEYNEQFF

size: once
J: TRBJ1-1
V: TRBV9
D: NA
DNA: TGTGCCAGCAGCGTAGTGGAGGGTCCATCTGAAGCTTTCTTT
CDR3: CASSVVEGPSEAFF